Listed here are 9 T cell receptor beta chains from one sample, sequenced in a study of PD-1 blockade in classical Hodgkin lymphoma. Brentuximab vedotin exposure varied, and every patient relapsed after autologous stem cell transplantation. By magnetic negative selection, CD4+ T cells were purified from thawed PBMCs. The data were produced by immunoSEQ multiplex PCR, yet TCRdb's version contains in-frame clones alone and is incomplete. The table shows 6,000 to 6,500 clones, with 78% occurring only once. The starting material was CD4+ T cells from blood, obtained at baseline. All receptors derive from a human donor with classical Hodgkin lymphoma.

The V and J genes are TRBV23-1 and TRBJ2-1, with TRBD2 matching 13 bases. TRBV23-1 is an ORF, with its function uncertain. V lost 3 bases, J lost 7 bases, and 3 bases stayed unmatched. This CDR3 is 15 amino acids long. CDR3 sequence (DNA): TGCGCCAGCAGTCAGGGGACTAGCGGGGTGAATGAGCAGTTCTTC. Protein sequence: CASSQGTSGVNEQFF.

The rearrangement joins TRBV30 to TRBJ1-6, with D possibly being TRBD1 (6 bases). From germline, CDR1 is GTSNPN and CDR2 SVGIG (reference sequence). CDR3 size: 15 residues. Trimming removed 2 bases at V and 6 bases at J, with 14 bases between. DNA for the CDR3: TGTGCCTGGAGTACAAACTTAGGGGGTAATTCACCCCTCCACTTT. This encodes CAWSTNLGGNSPLHF.

The J gene is TRBJ2-5, the V gene TRBV7-2; TRBD2 agrees at 9 bases. CDR3 length: 18 residues. Germline CDR1 SGHTA, CDR2 FQGNSA. V shed 5 bases and J 3 bases; nucleotides not matched to a gene: 16. The CDR3 bases are TGTGCCAGCAGCACACTACCGGGACTAGCCGGGGGTGAAGAGACCCAGTACTTC. This codes for CASSTLPGLAGGEETQYF.

The genes are TRBV11-2 and TRBJ1-2; D not resolved. From germline, CDR1 is SGHAT and CDR2 FQNNGV. V gave up 0 bases and J gave up 5 bases, with 10 bases separating them. The CDR3 runs to 14 residues. Here the CDR3 DNA reads TGTGCCAGCAGCTTAGAGCCAGCGCCGTATGGCTACACCTTC. It specifies CASSLEPAPYGYTF.

V is TRBV15 and J is TRBJ1-5; D not resolved. The CDR3 spans 15 residues. Germline V CDR1 and CDR2: LNHNV, YYDKDF (reference sequence). The V and J ends lost 0 bases and 8 bases respectively, with 14 bases between them. CDR3 region: CATSRDGLGSKPQHF. As DNA, the CDR3 is TGTGCCACCAGCAGAGATGGGTTGGGTAGTAAGCCCCAGCATTTT. The entire variable domain, with the rest obtained from reference TRBV15 and TRBJ1-5, is as follows: DAMVIQNPRYQVTQFGKPVTLSCSQTLNHNVMYWYQQKSSQAPKLLFHYYDKDFNNEADTPDNFQSRRPNTSFCFLDIRSPGLGDTAMYLCATSRDGLGSKPQHFGDGTRLSIL.

The V and J genes are TRBV4-1 and TRBJ2-3; D remains ambiguous. CDR1 and CDR2 from the germline V gene are MGHRA and YSYEKL. The germline V and J ends were trimmed by 4 bases and 6 bases, with 11 bases remaining between them. This CDR3 has 13 residues. CDR3 coding DNA: TGCGCCAGCAGCCCCCAACGGCGGGATACGCAGTATTTT. Protein sequence: CASSPQRRDTQYF.

V usage is TRBV9 and J usage is TRBJ1-3; D uncertain. The CDR3 runs to 14 residues. Deletions cut 0 bases from V and 3 bases from J, with 7 bases between. CDR1 and CDR2 from the germline V gene are SGDLS and YYNGEE. The CDR3 loop is CASSVDGVGNTIYF. The CDR3 DNA reads as TGTGCCAGCAGCGTAGACGGGGTTGGAAACACCATATATTTT.

The CDR3 spells CASSFRVVWGRDEKLFF. CDR3 bases: TGTGCCAGCAGCTTTAGGGTCGTATGGGGACGAGATGAAAAACTGTTTTTT. V gene TRBV5-6 combines with J gene TRBJ1-4; possibly TRBD1 for D (5 bases). Germline-derived CDR1 and CDR2 are SGHDT and YYEEEE. CDR3 length: 17 amino acids. Trimming shortened V by 2 bases and J by 6 bases, and 20 bases separated the two germline ends.

The chain links TRBV5-6 to TRBJ2-3; perhaps TRBD1 as D (5 bases). The CDR3 totals 13 residues. The V gene's germline CDR1 is SGHDT and CDR2 YYEEEE. The ends were cut back, 2 bases at V and 6 bases at J, with 10 bases in the middle. The CDR3 protein is CASSLAGWDTQYF. The CDR3 DNA reads as TGTGCCAGCAGCTTAGCAGGGTGGGATACGCAGTATTTT.